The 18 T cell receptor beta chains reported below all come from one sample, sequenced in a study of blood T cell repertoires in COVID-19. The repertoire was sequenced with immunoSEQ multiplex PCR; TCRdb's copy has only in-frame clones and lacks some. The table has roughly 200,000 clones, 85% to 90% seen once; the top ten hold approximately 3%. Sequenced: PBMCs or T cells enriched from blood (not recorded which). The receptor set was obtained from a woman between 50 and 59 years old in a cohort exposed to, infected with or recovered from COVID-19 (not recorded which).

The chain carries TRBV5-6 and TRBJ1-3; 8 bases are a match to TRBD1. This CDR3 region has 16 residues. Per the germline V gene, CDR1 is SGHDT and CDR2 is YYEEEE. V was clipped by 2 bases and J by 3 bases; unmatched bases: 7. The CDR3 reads CASSFRQGLFGNTIYF. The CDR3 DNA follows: TGTGCCAGCAGCTTCCGACAGGGGCTGTTTGGAAACACCATATATTTT.

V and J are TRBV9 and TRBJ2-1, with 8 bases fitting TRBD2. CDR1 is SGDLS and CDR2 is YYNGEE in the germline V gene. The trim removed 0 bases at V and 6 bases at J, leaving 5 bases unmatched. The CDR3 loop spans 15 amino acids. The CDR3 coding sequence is TGTGCCAGCAGCGTAGTGGCGGGGGGCTTCAATGAGCAGTTCTTC. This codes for CASSVVAGGFNEQFF.

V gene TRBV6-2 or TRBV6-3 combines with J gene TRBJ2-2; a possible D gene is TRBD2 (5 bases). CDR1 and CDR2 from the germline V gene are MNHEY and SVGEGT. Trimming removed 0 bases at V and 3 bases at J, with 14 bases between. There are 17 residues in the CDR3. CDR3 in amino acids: CASSYSSGRGYTGELFF. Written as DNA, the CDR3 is TGTGCCAGCAGTTACTCGAGTGGTCGGGGATACACCGGGGAGCTGTTTTTT.

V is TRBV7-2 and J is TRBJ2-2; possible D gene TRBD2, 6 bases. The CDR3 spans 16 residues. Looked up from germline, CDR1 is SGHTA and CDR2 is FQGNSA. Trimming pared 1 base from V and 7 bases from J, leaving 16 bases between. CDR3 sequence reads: CASSLVRGVESGELFF. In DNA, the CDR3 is TGTGCCAGCAGCTTAGTTCGCGGGGTCGAGAGCGGGGAGCTGTTTTTT.

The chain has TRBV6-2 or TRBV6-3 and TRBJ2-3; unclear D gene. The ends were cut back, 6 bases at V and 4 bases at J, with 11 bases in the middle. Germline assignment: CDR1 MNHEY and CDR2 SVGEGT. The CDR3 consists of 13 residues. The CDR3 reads CASRPSVADTQYF. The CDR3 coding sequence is TGTGCCAGCAGGCCTTCGGTCGCAGATACGCAGTATTTT.

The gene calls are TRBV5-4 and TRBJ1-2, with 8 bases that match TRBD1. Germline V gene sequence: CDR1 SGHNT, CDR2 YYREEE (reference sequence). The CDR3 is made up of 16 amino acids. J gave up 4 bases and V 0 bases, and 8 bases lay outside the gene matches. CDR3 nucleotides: TGTGCCAGCAGCTTGGTGACAGGGGCGTATAGCTATGGCTACACCTTC. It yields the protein CASSLVTGAYSYGYTF.

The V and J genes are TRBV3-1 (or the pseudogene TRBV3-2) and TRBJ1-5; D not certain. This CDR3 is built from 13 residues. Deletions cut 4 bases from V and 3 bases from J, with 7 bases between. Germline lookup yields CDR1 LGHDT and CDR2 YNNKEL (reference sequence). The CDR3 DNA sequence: TGTGCCAGCAGCCGGGCAATCAATCAGCCCCAGCATTTT. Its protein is CASSRAINQPQHF.

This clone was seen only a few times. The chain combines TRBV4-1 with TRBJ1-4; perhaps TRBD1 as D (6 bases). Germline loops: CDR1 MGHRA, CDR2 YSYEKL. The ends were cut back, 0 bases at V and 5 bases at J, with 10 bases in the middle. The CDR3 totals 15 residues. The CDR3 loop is CASSQEGQGNEKLFF. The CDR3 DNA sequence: TGCGCCAGCAGCCAAGAGGGGCAGGGGAATGAAAAACTGTTTTTT.

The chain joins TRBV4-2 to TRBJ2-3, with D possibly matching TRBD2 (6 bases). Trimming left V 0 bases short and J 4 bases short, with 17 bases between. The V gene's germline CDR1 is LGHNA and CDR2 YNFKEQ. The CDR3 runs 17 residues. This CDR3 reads CASSQETSGAGPDTQYF. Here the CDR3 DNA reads TGTGCCAGCAGCCAAGAGACTAGTGGCGCCGGGCCAGATACGCAGTATTTT.

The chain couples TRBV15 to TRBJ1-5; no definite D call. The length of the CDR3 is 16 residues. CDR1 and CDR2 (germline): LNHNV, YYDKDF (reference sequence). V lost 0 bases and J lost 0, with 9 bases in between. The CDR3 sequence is CATSRDHYSSNQPQHF. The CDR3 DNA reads TGTGCCACCAGCAGAGATCATTACAGTAGCAATCAGCCCCAGCATTTT.

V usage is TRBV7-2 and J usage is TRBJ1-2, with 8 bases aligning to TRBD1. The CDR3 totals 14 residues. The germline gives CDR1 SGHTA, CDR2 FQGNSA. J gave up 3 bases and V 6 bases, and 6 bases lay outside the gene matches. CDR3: CASRPTGGDYGYTF. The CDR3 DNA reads TGTGCCAGCAGGCCAACAGGGGGAGACTATGGCTACACCTTC.

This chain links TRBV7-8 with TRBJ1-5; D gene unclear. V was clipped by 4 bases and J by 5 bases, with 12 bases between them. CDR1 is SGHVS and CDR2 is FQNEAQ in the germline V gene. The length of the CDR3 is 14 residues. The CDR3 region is CASSSGLGDQPQHF. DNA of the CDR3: TGTGCCAGCAGCTCCGGGTTAGGTGATCAGCCCCAGCATTTT.

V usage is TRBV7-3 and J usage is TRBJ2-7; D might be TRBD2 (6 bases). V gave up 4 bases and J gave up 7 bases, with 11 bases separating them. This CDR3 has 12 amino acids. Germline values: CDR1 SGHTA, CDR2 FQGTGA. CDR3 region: CASSSPGGEQYF. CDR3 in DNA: TGTGCCAGCAGCTCACCAGGAGGGGAGCAGTACTTC.

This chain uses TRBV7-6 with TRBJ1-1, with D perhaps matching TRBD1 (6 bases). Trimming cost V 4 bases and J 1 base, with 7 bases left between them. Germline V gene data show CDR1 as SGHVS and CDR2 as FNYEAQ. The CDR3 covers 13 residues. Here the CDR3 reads CASSSDRNTEAFF. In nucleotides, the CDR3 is TGTGCCAGCAGCTCGGACAGGAACACTGAAGCTTTCTTT.

In nucleotides, the CDR3 is TGCGCCAGCAGCCAACCACAACCGACAGGGCAAAATCAGCCCCAGCATTTT. Translating gives CASSQPQPTGQNQPQHF. This chain joins TRBV4-1 and TRBJ1-5; 7 positions match TRBD1. V lost 2 bases to trimming and J lost 4 bases; unmatched junction nucleotides: 11. The CDR3 has 17 residues. Looked up from germline, CDR1 is MGHRA and CDR2 is YSYEKL.

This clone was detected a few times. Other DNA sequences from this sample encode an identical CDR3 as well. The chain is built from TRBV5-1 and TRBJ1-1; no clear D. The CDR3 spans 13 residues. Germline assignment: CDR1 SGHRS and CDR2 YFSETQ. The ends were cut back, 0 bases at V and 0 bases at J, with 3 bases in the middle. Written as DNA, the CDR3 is TGCGCCAGCAGCTTGGCTGTGAACACTGAAGCTTTCTTT. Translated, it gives CASSLAVNTEAFF.

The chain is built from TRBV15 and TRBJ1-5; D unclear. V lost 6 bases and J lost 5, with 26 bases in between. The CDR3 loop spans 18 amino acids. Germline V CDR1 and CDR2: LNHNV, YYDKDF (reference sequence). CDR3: CATRVEESYPFGDQPQHF. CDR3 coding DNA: TGTGCCACCAGGGTTGAGGAATCCTATCCCTTTGGCGATCAGCCCCAGCATTTT.

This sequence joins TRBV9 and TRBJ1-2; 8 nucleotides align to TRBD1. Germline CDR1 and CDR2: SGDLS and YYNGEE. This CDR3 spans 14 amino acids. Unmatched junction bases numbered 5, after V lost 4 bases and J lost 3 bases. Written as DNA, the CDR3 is TGTGCCAGCAGCCCGACAGGGGCAGACTATGGCTACACCTTC. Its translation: CASSPTGADYGYTF.